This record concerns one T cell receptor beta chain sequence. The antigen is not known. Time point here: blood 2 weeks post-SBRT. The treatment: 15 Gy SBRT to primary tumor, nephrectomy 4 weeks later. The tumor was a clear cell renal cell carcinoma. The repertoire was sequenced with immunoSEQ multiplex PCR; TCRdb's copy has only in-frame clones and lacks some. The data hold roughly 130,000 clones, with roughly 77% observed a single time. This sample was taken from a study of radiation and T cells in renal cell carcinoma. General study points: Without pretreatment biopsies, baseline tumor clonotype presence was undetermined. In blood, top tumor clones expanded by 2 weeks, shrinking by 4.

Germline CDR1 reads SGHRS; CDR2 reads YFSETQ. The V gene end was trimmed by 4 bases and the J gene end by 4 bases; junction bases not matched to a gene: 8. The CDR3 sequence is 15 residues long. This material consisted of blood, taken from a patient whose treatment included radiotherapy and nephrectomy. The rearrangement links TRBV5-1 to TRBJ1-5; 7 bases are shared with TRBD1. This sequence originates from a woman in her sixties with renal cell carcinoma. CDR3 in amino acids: CASSALGTENQPQHF. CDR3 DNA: TGCGCCAGCAGCGCCCTCGGGACAGAAAATCAGCCCCAGCATTTT. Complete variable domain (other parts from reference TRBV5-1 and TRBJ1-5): KAGVTQTPRYLIKTRGQQVTLSCSPISGHRSVSWYQQTPGQGLQFLFEYFSETQRNKGNFPGRFSGRQFSNSRSEMNVSTLELGDSALYLCASSALGTENQPQHFGDGTRLSIL.